This T cell receptor beta chain is from a study of OX40 agonist ivuxolimab in advanced cancers. For the study at large: Intravenous ivuxolimab was administered to patients every 2 weeks at 0.01 to 10 mg/kg. Prior anti-PD-1, anti-PD-L1 or anti-CTLA-4 therapy was allowed; 40% to 50% had some.

With V trimmed by 6 bases and J by 4 bases, 2 bases remained unmatched. Germline values: CDR1 WNHNN, CDR2 SYGVQD (reference sequence). The CDR3 length is 13 residues. Sequencing was performed with immunoSEQ multiplex PCR; in TCRdb, only in-frame clones are kept and a portion is missing. The profile shows 49,000 or so clones, less than 90% of them singletons. The specimen comprised CD4+ or CD8+ T cells sorted from blood, sampled in a trial of the OX40 agonist ivuxolimab. The chain has TRBV10-1 and TRBJ2-3; 9 nucleotides match TRBD1. The sequence was collected from an adult with an advanced solid tumor such as melanoma, head and neck, liver or kidney cancer. Here the CDR3 DNA reads TGCGCCAGCAGGGACAGGGGTGCAGATACGCAGTATTTT. Translated: CASRDRGADTQYF.